The following is a TCR beta chain sequence with its context. This clone has more than one count but fewer than ten. Its cognate antigen has yet to be identified. No quality values exist for individual bases; no much larger clone is one base distant. The sample originates from a study of cytomegalovirus exposure and HLA in healthy donors (dated by TCRdb to 2017 to 2019). About the study as a whole: An earlier analysis of about 530 of the donors reported 250 to 300 Gb of sequence data and about 120 million unique TCR beta sequences obtained from about 170 million T cells. About 330 gigabases of sequencing data and around 90 million unique TCR sequences made up an early release that covered approximately 700 HLA-typed donors. Of the 350 to 400 genotyped donors, 65% to 90% fell in the genetic ancestry cluster associated with self-reported Caucasian donors. The study aimed to test whether cataloging public T cell receptors could reveal signatures of past pathogen exposure. The T cell repertoires of 700 or so subjects were profiled by immunosequencing and related to cytomegalovirus serostatus. In addition to the first cohort of several hundred subjects, a separate validation cohort of 120 different subjects was used. To predict cytomegalovirus infection status, the study combined high-throughput TCR immunosequencing, statistical association of individual TCRs with disease status, and machine learning. A later analysis re-analyzed previously published TCR beta repertoires from approximately 670 donors and added high-resolution HLA genotyping to study TCR occurrence patterns. In the later analysis, no new phenotypic data were used to find candidate immune exposures; instead, reliance was placed on TCR beta sequences and their occurrence across donors. To decide whether each TCR beta V gene segment behaved as functional or pseudogenic, an earlier analysis of some 600 of the donors relied on high-throughput TCR beta sequencing. Donor age, sex, ethnicity and CMV serostatus were compiled together with the repertoire data. Genome-wide SNP genotypes for about 65% of the 666 donors were used in a later genetic analysis, which treated that subset as a discovery cohort. Every discovery cohort repertoire had been produced on one sequencing platform. HLA typing included class I and class II loci at four-digit resolution. Typing coverage differed by locus: A, B, C, DRB1 and DQB1 were typed in about 620-630 donors, DQA1 in approximately 520, DPA1 in 600 to 610, and DPB1 in just under 490. Roughly 5 DR-DQ haplotypes were treated as single units for association and clustering because of strong linkage in the cohort. Among some 400 genotyped donors of the cohort, an average of roughly 230,000 unique TCR beta nucleotide sequences was sequenced per donor, of which 15% to 20% were non-productive.

In total, 666 healthy bone marrow donors made up the cohort. At the time of sampling, every cohort member was nominally healthy, though immune exposures that went unrecorded were likely present. The donor tested CMV seropositive and was one of the 289 seropositive cohort members. Every donor gave a peripheral blood sample, and the peripheral blood mononuclear cells from that sample were used for TCR beta sequencing. The Qiagen DNeasy Blood Extraction Kit was used to extract genomic DNA from the blood cell samples. Paper-wide results and their limitations: According to a later analysis, most CMV-associated TCR beta chains appeared to be HLA-restricted, and the HLA associations seemed to be driven largely by CMV exposure. Three of the identified cytomegalovirus-associated TCR beta chains were confirmed in vitro to be specific for cytomegalovirus antigens. A later analysis found that HLA-associated TCR beta chains were more clonally expanded and had lower generation probabilities than equally common non-associated chains. In this cohort, only TCR beta chains were sequenced, and detectable features were limited by the absence of alpha or paired-chain data. Correlated functional status among segregating V segments might reflect linkage disequilibrium, but an unknown experimental factor could not be ruled out. Because counts were too low, about 15 rarely observed V segments, including chromosome 9 orphons, were left out of the earlier analysis of a few hundred of the donors. In an earlier analysis of 450 to 750 of the donors, most TCR beta V segments appeared in productive rearrangements about 87% or about 30% of the time, broadly matching IMGT annotations. Some IMGT-functional V segments, including TRBV6-2 and TRBV6-3, could not be distinguished by the 87-base-pair reads and were therefore excluded. According to a later analysis, TCR association rates differed among HLA loci, with DRB1 alleles showing the most associated TCRs and HLA-C alleles showing the fewest. At a false discovery rate of 0.05, a later analysis linked under 20,000 TCR beta sequences to specific HLA alleles. The classifier was reported to diagnose cytomegalovirus status with high specificity and sensitivity in both the original cohort and the validation cohort. Because some donors lacked HLA typing at each locus, the association tests relied only on the typed subset. According to a later genetic analysis, donors in an Asian-associated ancestry cluster had fewer N-insertions in productive TCRs than the approximately 670-donor mean. Most TCR sequences were seen in very few donors, while some public TCRs were found in many individuals. The only immune exposure information available for the cohort was CMV serostatus. A further reported finding was that TCR beta sequences accurately predicted the HLA-A and HLA-B alleles for most subjects in the first cohort. Assigning TCR associations to individual alleles was difficult when HLA alleles, especially DR and DQ, strongly co-occurred. In a later genetic analysis, a missense DCLRE1C variant was associated with V-gene and J-gene trimming of TCR beta chains, and the association was replicated in an independent cohort. In a later analysis, several top co-occurrence clusters were reported to appear linked to parvovirus B19, influenza, CMV and Epstein-Barr virus. It was suggested by the authors that the approach could potentially be generalized to other disease states and immunological phenotypes. A cluster of highly shared sequence variants was judged likely to represent a technical artifact of the sequencing pipeline. In the study, around 160 TCR beta chains were listed as associated with cytomegalovirus. Sequencing depth was assumed to be roughly uniform across donors in the presence/absence analyses, though that assumption may not hold.

Library generation was performed with the immunoSEQ multiplex PCR assay. For the multiplex PCR, a mixture combining 60 forward primers for TCR Vbeta segments and 13 reverse primers for TCR Jbeta segments was used. The CDR3 region of rearranged TCR beta genes was amplified from genomic DNA with a multiplex PCR assay. On the Illumina HiSeq System, the amplified TCR beta libraries were sequenced as 87-base-pair reads. In the source study's methods: A later analysis tallied 75 million to 85 million unique TCR beta chains across the 666 repertoires, and roughly 11 million of those chains were shared by two or more donors. Raw reads were error-corrected and collapsed into unique sequences with a nearest-neighbor algorithm that merged closely related sequences to remove PCR and sequencing errors. V, D and J gene segments were assigned by aligning CDR3 sequences to IMGT reference sequences. For a sequence to be retained, a match of at least six nucleotides to both a V gene segment and a J gene segment was required. Rearrangements were called productive when the CDR3 lacked stop codons and stayed in frame with V and J; all others were non-productive. Following IMGT convention, CDR3 was defined as the stretch from the second conserved V-encoded cysteine to the conserved J-encoded phenylalanine. The earlier analysis of about 500 of the donors excluded sequences that lacked an unambiguous match to a single V gene segment. An earlier analysis of under 750 of the donors called V segments functional above 56.7% productive rearrangements and segregating when the between-donor standard deviation exceeded 5%. To diagnose cytomegalovirus status from the catalog of TCR beta chain sequences, a statistical classification framework was built. V and J gene assignment, in a later analysis, came from comparing TCR nucleotide sequences with IMGT/GENE-DB human TR gene sequences. The TCRdist pipeline was used in a later analysis to assign CDR3 sequences and most-parsimonious VDJ recombination scenarios. In a later analysis, every TCR beta chain was defined by the combination of its CDR3 amino acid sequence and its V-gene family, and reads without a unique V-gene family were dropped. To address suspected cross-contamination and a sequencing artifact, a later analysis removed approximately 590 highly shared, low-generation-probability nucleotide sequences. For each public chain, a later analysis derived a clonal expansion index from normalized ranks of inferred template counts within each repertoire. In a later analysis, generation probabilities were computed with a VDJ recombination model fitted to out-of-frame rearrangements, and the resulting probabilities were checked against IGoR. Hypergeometric tests were used in a later analysis to score TCR-TCR, TCR-HLA and TCR-CMV co-occurrence, with a repertoire-size bias correction applied to the TCR pairs. To estimate false discovery rates, a later analysis permuted the HLA or CMV assignments 20 times. A later analysis grouped co-occurring TCRs with DBSCAN, adding TCRdist sequence similarity when clustering within HLA-allele-positive subsets. Co-occurrence clustering excluded repertoires with fewer than 30,000 or more than 120,000 public chains, plus five with anomalous nucleotide sharing. The table comes from immuneACCESS by way of TCRdb, which keeps in-frame sequences with V and J called. Part of the clones is missing from these tables; in studies checked, under half for an unresolved V gene and the rest for unknown reasons. That table supplies the V and J calls and clone size; D and trimming were determined from the DNA. The sample table contains around 130,000 clones; only one count was recorded for over 6.5% of them. About 6.6% of the sample is held by the ten biggest clonotypes.

From its cysteine to its phenylalanine, the CDR3 spans 17 amino acids. Kept here is only the CDR3 DNA, which spans 51 bases and is read in frame from base 1. Via the germline V gene (reference sequence), CDR1 is SSHAT and CDR2 FNYEAQ. Trimming takes 5 bases off V and 5 bases off J; junction bases not matched to a gene: 13. The receptor was isolated from a woman aged 35 to 49 in good health and CMV-seropositive. Rearrangement joined TRBV7-7 to TRBJ1-1; 11 bases in the middle match TRBD1. Material for sequencing was PBMCs. Read as DNA, the sequence is TGTGCCAGCAGCATCCTGACCGGGACAGGGGGGGGAACTGAAGCTTTCTTT. Its protein product is CASSILTGTGGGTEAFF.